The 2 T cell receptor beta chains listed next were all sequenced from one sample in a study of long-term antiretroviral therapy in people with HIV. A v3.0 immunoSEQ assay was performed at survey level. The repertoire was sequenced with immunoSEQ multiplex PCR; TCRdb's copy has only in-frame clones and lacks some. The sample lists roughly 15,000 clones, 88% seen once, with about 9.9% in the top ten. The specimen comprised unsorted PBMCs, sampled 6.2 years after starting antiretroviral therapy. Receptor source: a middle-aged man with HIV.

The chain links TRBV5-6 to TRBJ2-7, with D hard to call. Per germline, CDR1 SGHDT and CDR2 YYEEEE. The CDR3 loop spans 12 amino acids. V dropped 4 bases and J dropped 4 bases, with 9 bases sitting between them. CDR3 loop: CASSRISYEQYF. The CDR3 nucleotides are TGTGCCAGCAGCCGGATATCTTACGAGCAGTACTTC.

The V call is TRBV27, the J call TRBJ2-2; possibly TRBD1 for D (5 bases). Germline CDR1 MNHEY, CDR2 SMNVEV (reference sequence). Trimming pared 8 bases from V and 6 bases from J, leaving 13 bases between. This CDR3 has 13 residues. CDR3 sequence: CASGVRAAGELFF. The CDR3 DNA follows: TGTGCCAGCGGGGTCAGGGCGGCCGGGGAGCTGTTTTTT.